Sequencing of this T cell receptor beta chain was carried out in a study of early T cells in non-severe SARS-CoV-2 infection. For the study at large: Chains were unpaired, as sequencing was done on bulk RNA from unsorted whole blood. The study, taken as a whole, reports: Private and CD4 specificities were missed by VDJdb matching, skewed to anti-spike CD8.

About this clonotype itself: Its antigen is as yet unknown.

Individual cDNA molecules received unique molecular identifiers. TCRdb re-called the 5' RACE reads with MiXCR, one entry per CDR3 protein. Among 90,000 to 130,000 distinct CDR3 sequences listed, roughly 12% were seen once. The CDR3 is 15 residues long. The V and J ends lost 6 bases and 4 bases respectively, with 15 bases between them. Germline lookup yields CDR1 SGHAT and CDR2 FQNNGV. Material: whole blood, obtained at baseline. The chain links TRBV11-2 to TRBJ2-2; D may correspond to TRBD1 or TRBD2 (7 bases each). This clonotype originated in an adult who was a healthcare worker with PCR-confirmed SARS-CoV-2 infection or an uninfected control (not recorded which). The CDR3 region is CASRMTGRGTGELFF. CDR3 bases: TGTGCCAGCAGGATGACAGGGAGGGGCACCGGGGAGCTGTTTTTT.